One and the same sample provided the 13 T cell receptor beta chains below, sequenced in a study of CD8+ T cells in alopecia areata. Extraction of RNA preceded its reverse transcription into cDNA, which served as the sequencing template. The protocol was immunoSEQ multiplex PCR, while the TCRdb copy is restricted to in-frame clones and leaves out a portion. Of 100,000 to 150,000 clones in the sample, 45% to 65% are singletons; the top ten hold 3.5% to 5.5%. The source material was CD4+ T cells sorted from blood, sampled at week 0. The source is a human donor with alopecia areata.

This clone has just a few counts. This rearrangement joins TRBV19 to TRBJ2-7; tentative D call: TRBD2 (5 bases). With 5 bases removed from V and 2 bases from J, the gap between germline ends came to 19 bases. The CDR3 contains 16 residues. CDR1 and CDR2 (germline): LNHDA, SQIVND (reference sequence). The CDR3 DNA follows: TGTGCCAGTAGTCAGAACCGAAGAGGGATCACCTACGAGCAGTACTTC. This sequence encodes CASSQNRRGITYEQYF.

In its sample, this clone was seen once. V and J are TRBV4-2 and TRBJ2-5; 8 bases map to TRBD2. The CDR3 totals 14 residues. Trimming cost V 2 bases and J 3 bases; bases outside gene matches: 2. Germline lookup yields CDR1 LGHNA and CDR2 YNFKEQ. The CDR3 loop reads CASSQSGGKETQYF. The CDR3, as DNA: TGTGCCAGCAGCCAAAGCGGGGGAAAAGAGACCCAGTACTTC.

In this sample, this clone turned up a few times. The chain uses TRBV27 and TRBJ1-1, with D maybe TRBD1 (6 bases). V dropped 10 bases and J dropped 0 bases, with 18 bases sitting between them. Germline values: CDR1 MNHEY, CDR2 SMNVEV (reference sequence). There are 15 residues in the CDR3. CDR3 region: CATLRGQGLNTEAFF. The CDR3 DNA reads TGTGCCACCCTTAGGGGCCAGGGGCTGAACACTGAAGCTTTCTTT.

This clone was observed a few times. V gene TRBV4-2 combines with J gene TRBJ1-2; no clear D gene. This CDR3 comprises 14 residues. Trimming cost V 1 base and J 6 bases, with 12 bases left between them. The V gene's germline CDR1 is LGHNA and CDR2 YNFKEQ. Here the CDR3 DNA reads TGTGCCAGCAGCCAAGTGCGTAATTCGGATGGCTACACCTTC. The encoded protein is CASSQVRNSDGYTF.

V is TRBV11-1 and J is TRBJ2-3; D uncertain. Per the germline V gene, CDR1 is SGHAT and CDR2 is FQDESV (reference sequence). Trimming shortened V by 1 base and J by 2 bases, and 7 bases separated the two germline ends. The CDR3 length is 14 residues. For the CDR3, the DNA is TGTGCCAGCAGCTTAGATGGAAACACAGATACGCAGTATTTT. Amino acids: CASSLDGNTDTQYF.

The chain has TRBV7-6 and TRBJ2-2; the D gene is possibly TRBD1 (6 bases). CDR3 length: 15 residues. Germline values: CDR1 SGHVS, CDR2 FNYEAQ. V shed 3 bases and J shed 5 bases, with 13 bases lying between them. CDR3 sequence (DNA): TGTGCCAGCAGCTTCCGCACCAGGGGAACCGGGGAGCTGTTTTTT. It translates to CASSFRTRGTGELFF.

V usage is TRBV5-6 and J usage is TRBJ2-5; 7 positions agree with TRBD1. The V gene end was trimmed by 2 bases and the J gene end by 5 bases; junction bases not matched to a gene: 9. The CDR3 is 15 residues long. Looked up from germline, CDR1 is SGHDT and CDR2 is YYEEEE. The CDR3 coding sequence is TGTGCCAGCAGCTTAAGACAGGGAATTACGGAGACCCAGTACTTC. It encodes CASSLRQGITETQYF.

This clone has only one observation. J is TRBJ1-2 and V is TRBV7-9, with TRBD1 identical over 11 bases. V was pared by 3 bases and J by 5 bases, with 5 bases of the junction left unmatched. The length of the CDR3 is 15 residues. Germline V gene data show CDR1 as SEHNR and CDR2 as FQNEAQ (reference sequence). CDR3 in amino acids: CASSLLRDRGYGYTF. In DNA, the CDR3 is TGTGCCAGCAGCTTGCTACGGGACAGGGGGTATGGCTACACCTTC.

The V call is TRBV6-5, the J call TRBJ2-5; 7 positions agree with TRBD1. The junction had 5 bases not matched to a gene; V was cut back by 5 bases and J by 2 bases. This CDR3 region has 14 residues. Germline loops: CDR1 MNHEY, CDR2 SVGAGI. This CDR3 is CASSQTGVQETQYF. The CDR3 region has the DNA TGTGCCAGCAGTCAAACAGGGGTGCAAGAGACCCAGTACTTC.

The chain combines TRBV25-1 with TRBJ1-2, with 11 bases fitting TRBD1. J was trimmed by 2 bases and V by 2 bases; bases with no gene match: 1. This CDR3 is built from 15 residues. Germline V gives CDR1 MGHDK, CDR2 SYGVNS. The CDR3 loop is CASSEGQGANYGYTF. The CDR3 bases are TGTGCCAGCAGTGAAGGACAGGGGGCAAACTATGGCTACACCTTC.

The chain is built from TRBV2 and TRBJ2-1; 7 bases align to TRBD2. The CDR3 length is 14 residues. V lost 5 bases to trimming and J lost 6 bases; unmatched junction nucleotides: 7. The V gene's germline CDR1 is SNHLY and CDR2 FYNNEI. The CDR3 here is CASSLAGYFNEQFF. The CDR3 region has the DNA TGTGCCAGCAGTTTAGCGGGTTACTTCAATGAGCAGTTCTTC.

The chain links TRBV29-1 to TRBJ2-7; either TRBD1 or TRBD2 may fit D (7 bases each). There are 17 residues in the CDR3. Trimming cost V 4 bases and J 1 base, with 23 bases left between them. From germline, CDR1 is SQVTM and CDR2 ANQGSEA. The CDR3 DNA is TGCAGCGTTGGAGGGTTTGACTCCCAGGGGGGGTCCTACGAGCAGTACTTC. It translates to CSVGGFDSQGGSYEQYF.

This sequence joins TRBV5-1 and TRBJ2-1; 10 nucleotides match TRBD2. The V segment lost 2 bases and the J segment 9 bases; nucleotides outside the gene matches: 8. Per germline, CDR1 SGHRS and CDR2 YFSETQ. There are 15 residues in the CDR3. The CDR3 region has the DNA TGCGCCAGCAGCTTTGGAGCGGGAGGGCGGGGTGAGCAGTTCTTC. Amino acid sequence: CASSFGAGGRGEQFF.